The rows below give T cell receptor beta chains drawn from one sample of a study of T-cell reconstitution after alpha-beta-depleted transplantation in children. MiXCR, run by TCRdb on the PCR reads, gives a single entry per CDR3 protein. The data hold about 540,000 distinct CDR3 sequences, with approximately 20% observed a single time. The source material was PBMCs from the stem cell graft donor, sampled from the stem cell graft. These TCRs come from a human donor who donated a stem cell graft to a child with acute lymphoblastic leukemia. Both conserved end residues are part of each CDR3. D genes are given only for firm matches. Where a row states a size, it is once, few, many or the class of an expanded clone; other rows omit it.

J gene	clone size	D gene	V gene	CDR3 protein	CDR3 DNA
TRBJ2-7	.	.	TRBV6-2/TRBV6-3	CASDDRVSSYEQYF	TGTGCCAGCGATGACCGCGTTAGCTCCTACGAGCAGTACTTC
TRBJ2-7	.	.	TRBV27	CASSSTPSRVSSYEQYF	TGTGCCAGCAGTTCTACCCCTAGTCGCGTAAGCTCCTACGAGCAGTACTTC
TRBJ2-1	.	.	TRBV4-1	CASSPQDSSRGEGQFF	TGCGCCAGCAGCCCCCAAGATTCCAGTAGGGGCGAGGGGCAGTTCTTC
TRBJ2-7	few	.	TRBV2	CASTWSYEQYF	TGTGCCAGCACCTGGTCCTACGAGCAGTACTTC
TRBJ2-1	.	.	TRBV27	CASSSLGLRVKSYNEQFF	TGTGCCAGCAGTTCCCTCGGGTTGAGAGTGAAGTCCTACAATGAGCAGTTCTTC
TRBJ2-3	few	TRBD2	TRBV20-1	CSVTSVAEDTQYF	TGCAGTGTCACTAGCGTGGCGGAAGATACGCAGTATTTT
TRBJ2-1	.	TRBD2	TRBV6-5	CASSYSGLAGNNEQFF	TGTGCCAGCAGTTACTCTGGTCTAGCGGGAAACAATGAGCAGTTCTTC
TRBJ1-3	.	.	TRBV6-5	CASNNAGNTIYF	TGTGCCAGCAACAATGCTGGAAACACCATATATTTT
TRBJ2-1	many	TRBD2	TRBV7-6	CASSSRLAGNEQFF	TGTGCCAGCAGCTCTCGACTAGCAGGGAATGAGCAGTTCTTC
TRBJ2-1	.	TRBD2	TRBV14	CASSHGLARYNEQFF	TGTGCCAGCAGCCATGGACTAGCGAGGTACAATGAGCAGTTCTTC
TRBJ1-1	few	TRBD1	TRBV10-1	CASSESRTGTGGTEAFF	TGCGCCAGCAGTGAATCCCGAACCGGGACAGGGGGCACTGAAGCTTTCTTT
TRBJ2-7	many	TRBD1	TRBV29-1	CSVARPGQGGEQYF	TGCAGCGTTGCTCGACCGGGACAGGGTGGGGAGCAGTACTTC
TRBJ2-7	.	TRBD1	TRBV20-1	CSARDPTGNRTYEQYF	TGCAGTGCTAGAGATCCGACAGGGAACAGGACCTACGAGCAGTACTTC
TRBJ2-7	many	TRBD2	TRBV29-1	CSVEISGSYSYEQYF	TGCAGCGTTGAAATAAGCGGGAGCTACTCCTACGAGCAGTACTTC
TRBJ2-1	few	TRBD1	TRBV9	CASSVVGQGHAEQFF	TGTGCCAGCAGCGTAGTGGGACAGGGTCATGCCGAGCAGTTCTTC
TRBJ2-7	few	TRBD1	TRBV27	CASSFPGGYEQYF	TGTGCCAGCAGTTTTCCAGGGGGCTACGAGCAGTACTTC
TRBJ2-7	few	TRBD2	TRBV7-9	CASSSLAGMGEQYF	TGTGCCAGCAGCTCCTTAGCGGGAATGGGGGAGCAGTACTTC
TRBJ2-1	few	TRBD1	TRBV12-3/TRBV12-4	CASSRARGQGALEQFF	TGTGCCAGCAGCCGAGCCCGGGGACAGGGGGCGCTTGAGCAGTTCTTC
TRBJ2-1	.	.	TRBV7-7	CATADSSYNEQFF	TGTGCCACCGCGGACAGCTCCTACAATGAGCAGTTCTTC
TRBJ1-6	.	.	TRBV25-1	CASSEQGVNSPLHF	TGTGCCAGCAGTGAACAGGGAGTCAATTCACCCCTCCACTTT
TRBJ1-5	.	.	TRBV5-1	CASSPDNSNQPQHF	TGCGCCAGCAGTCCGGACAATAGCAATCAGCCCCAGCATTTT
TRBJ1-1	.	TRBD1	TRBV5-1	CASSLYDRVNTEAFF	TGCGCCAGCAGCTTGTACGACAGGGTGAACACTGAAGCTTTCTTT
TRBJ2-4	few	.	TRBV10-1	CASSGRIGAKNIQYF	TGCGCCAGCAGTGGAAGGATTGGAGCCAAAAACATTCAGTACTTC
TRBJ2-1	.	TRBD2	TRBV5-1	CASSLGSGSWDEQFF	TGCGCCAGCAGCTTGGGGAGCGGGAGTTGGGATGAGCAGTTCTTC
TRBJ1-2	few	.	TRBV5-1	CASSLVSGLNYGYTF	TGCGCCAGCAGCTTGGTTTCGGGACTTAACTATGGCTACACCTTC
TRBJ1-2	few	TRBD1	TRBV7-9	CASSLVGGSGYTF	TGTGCCAGCAGCTTAGTAGGGGGCTCTGGCTACACCTTC
TRBJ2-1	.	.	TRBV2	CASSEQVDYNEQFF	TGTGCCAGCAGTGAACAGGTGGACTACAATGAGCAGTTCTTC
TRBJ1-5	.	.	TRBV7-9	CASSLGRTRNQPQHF	TGTGCCAGCAGCTTGGGACGTACACGCAATCAGCCCCAGCATTTT
TRBJ1-3	few	.	TRBV7-8	CASARALTGNTIYF	TGTGCCAGCGCACGGGCCCTCACTGGAAACACCATATATTTT
TRBJ2-5	.	.	TRBV20-1	CSARRGPQETQYF	TGCAGTGCTAGAAGGGGTCCCCAAGAGACCCAGTACTTC
TRBJ2-7	.	.	TRBV27	CASSSPRLVPGEQYF	TGTGCCAGCAGTTCACCACGACTAGTTCCAGGCGAGCAGTACTTC
TRBJ1-5	.	.	TRBV6-2/TRBV6-3	CASRSREYSNQPQHF	TGTGCCAGCAGAAGCAGGGAGTATAGCAATCAGCCCCAGCATTTT
TRBJ1-4	.	TRBD1	TRBV10-2	CASTLDRAEKLFF	TGCGCCAGCACCCTCGACAGGGCTGAAAAACTGTTTTTT
TRBJ2-5	.	TRBD2	TRBV9	CASSVGVLAFQETQYF	TGTGCCAGCAGCGTAGGTGTACTAGCGTTCCAAGAGACCCAGTACTTC
TRBJ2-2	few	.	TRBV30	CAWSLGVPITGELFF	TGTGCCTGGAGTTTGGGGGTCCCTATCACCGGGGAGCTGTTTTTT
TRBJ1-2	.	TRBD1	TRBV12-3/TRBV12-4	CASSLTGFYGYTF	TGTGCCAGCAGTTTGACAGGGTTCTATGGCTACACCTTC
TRBJ1-4	few	.	TRBV18	CASSLNPGEKLFF	TGTGCCAGCTCACTGAACCCAGGTGAAAAACTGTTTTTT
TRBJ1-1	.	TRBD1	TRBV20-1	CSANQQGRAEAFF	TGCAGTGCTAACCAACAGGGGAGGGCTGAAGCTTTCTTT
TRBJ2-5	.	.	TRBV7-9	CASSPPRYQETQYF	TGTGCCAGCAGCCCCCCTAGATACCAAGAGACCCAGTACTTC
TRBJ2-2	few	TRBD2	TRBV29-1	CSARRSGMNTGELFF	TGCAGCGCCCGACGAAGCGGGATGAACACCGGGGAGCTGTTTTTT
TRBJ2-3	few	.	TRBV4-1	CASSQQVRDTQYF	TGCGCCAGCAGCCAACAAGTGCGGGATACGCAGTATTTT
TRBJ2-7	.	TRBD1	TRBV2	CASRDPGQGISYEQYF	TGTGCCAGCAGGGACCCGGGACAGGGGATATCCTACGAGCAGTACTTC
TRBJ1-3	.	TRBD1	TRBV5-1	CASSREGQGSGNTIYF	TGCGCCAGCAGCAGAGAAGGACAGGGCTCTGGAAACACCATATATTTT
TRBJ1-5	.	TRBD1	TRBV2	CASSKDRAGDQPQHF	TGTGCCAGCAGTAAGGACAGGGCTGGCGATCAGCCCCAGCATTTT
TRBJ2-7	many	.	TRBV5-1	CASSLGAFYEQYF	TGCGCCAGCAGCTTGGGGGCGTTCTACGAGCAGTACTTC
TRBJ2-3	.	TRBD2	TRBV5-1	CASSSSPGTSVRTDTQYF	TGCGCCAGCAGCTCTTCCCCCGGGACTAGCGTGCGCACAGATACGCAGTATTTT
TRBJ1-4	few	.	TRBV12-3/TRBV12-4	CASTGSKKRATNEKLFF	TGTGCCAGCACCGGCAGCAAAAAAAGAGCAACTAATGAAAAACTGTTTTTT
TRBJ2-1	.	TRBD2	TRBV7-9	CASSPRTSGIKFF	TGTGCCAGCAGTCCTCGGACTAGCGGAATCAAGTTCTTC